This T cell receptor beta chain was obtained from a study of regulatory T cells in long-lasting Graves disease. Background on the study: The antithyroid drugs taken by newly diagnosed Graves' patients had been used for under 3 months.

Time point indicated: newly diagnosed GD, antithyroid drugs for less than 3 months. The authors made the TCR library using RNA they extracted from PBMCs. Into tubes containing EDTA, approximately 9 milliliters of peripheral blood were drawn. Investigators prepared the TCR beta libraries by applying iRepertoire HTBI primers and Arm-PCR of CDR3 regions. TCRdb recomputed calls from the multiplex PCR reads with MiXCR, one row per CDR3 protein. This table has 500,000 to 700,000 distinct CDR3 sequences, less than 20% appearing once. This clonotype was found many times. The data also belong to a second study, concerning T cells in Graves' hyperthyroidism and ophthalmopathy. From that report: Subjects aged 18 to 65 presented with newly diagnosed hyperthyroidism of less than 2 months' duration.

The sequencing here drew on peripheral blood mononuclear cells (PBMCs), taken at new diagnosis, from a patient treated with antithyroid drugs. The receptor comes from a woman aged 25 to 39 with Graves disease.

CDR3 DNA sequence: TGTGCCAGCAGTAAAAGAAGAAGGGAACAAGGGCTAGTCACTGAAGCTTTCTTT. Translated, it gives CASSKRRREQGLVTEAFF. J is TRBJ1-1 and V is TRBV6-1; D remains ambiguous. The ends were cut back, 5 bases at V and 4 bases at J, with 26 bases in the middle. Germline V gene data show CDR1 as MNHNS and CDR2 as SASEGT. CDR3 length: 18 amino acids.